The clone carrying this T cell receptor beta chain was picked up a small number of times. Authors' methods: Reference gene primers were amplified, and this amplification served to estimate nucleated cell counts. Here immunoSEQ multiplex PCR was the method, and the copy in TCRdb shows in-frame clones only, minus some. V, J and clone size are those of that table, while D and trimming were read from the DNA. The sample yields about 180,000 clones, approximately 83% seen once. Enrollment of patients from Seattle took place during active infection, with longitudinal follow-up. The germline V gene has CDR1 MDHEN and CDR2 SYDVKM. This CDR3 has 15 amino acids. V was clipped by 5 bases and J by 1 base, with 12 bases between them. This sample stems from a study of blood T cell repertoires in COVID-19. Turning to the study itself: Researchers got acute and convalescent COVID-19 samples from the United States, Italy and Spain. In each case, the material was cDNA or gDNA derived from T cells, B-cell-depleted T cells, or PBMCs.

V and J are TRBV28 and TRBJ1-5; a possible D gene is TRBD1 (5 bases). Sequenced: peripheral blood. This sequence originates from a woman between 35 and 50 years old with COVID-19, enrolled during active disease. CDR3 amino acids: CASSRDSPSNQPQHF. The DNA of the CDR3 is TGTGCCAGCAGTCGAGACAGCCCCAGCAATCAGCCCCAGCATTTT.